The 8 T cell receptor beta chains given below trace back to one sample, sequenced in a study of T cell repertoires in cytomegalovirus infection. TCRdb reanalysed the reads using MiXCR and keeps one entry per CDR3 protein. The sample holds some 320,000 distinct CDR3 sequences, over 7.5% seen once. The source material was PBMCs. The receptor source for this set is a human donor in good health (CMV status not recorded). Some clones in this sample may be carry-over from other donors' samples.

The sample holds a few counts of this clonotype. The CDR3 DNA is TGCGCCAGCATGGGGGCCACCACAGGGAACTACGAGCAGTACTTC. It specifies CASMGATTGNYEQYF. The chain is built from TRBV5-1 and TRBJ2-7; the D gene is possibly TRBD1 (6 bases). CDR3 size: 15 residues. Trimming removed 6 bases at V and 3 bases at J, with 19 bases between. Germline lookup yields CDR1 SGHRS and CDR2 YFSETQ.

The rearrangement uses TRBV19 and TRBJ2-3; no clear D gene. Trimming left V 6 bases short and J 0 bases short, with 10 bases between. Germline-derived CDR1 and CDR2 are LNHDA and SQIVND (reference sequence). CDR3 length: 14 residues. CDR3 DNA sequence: TGTGCCAGTAGGGCAGAGCCTAGCACAGATACGCAGTATTTT. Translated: CASRAEPSTDTQYF.

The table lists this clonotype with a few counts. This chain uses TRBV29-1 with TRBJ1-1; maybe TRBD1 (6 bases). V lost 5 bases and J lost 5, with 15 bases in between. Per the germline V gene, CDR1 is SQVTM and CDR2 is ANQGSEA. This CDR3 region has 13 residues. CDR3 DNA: TGCAGCGTTATCCCCAGGGGAAAGACTGAAGCTTTCTTT. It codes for CSVIPRGKTEAFF.

Here the CDR3 DNA reads TGCGCCAGCAGCTTAAGACTAGGGGCGAACACCGGGGAGCTGTTTTTT. Amino acids: CASSLRLGANTGELFF. This sequence joins TRBV4-1 and TRBJ2-2; D is possibly TRBD2 (6 bases). This CDR3 has 16 residues. V was shortened by 5 bases and J by 0 bases, with 13 bases between the two germline ends. Germline V gene sequence: CDR1 MGHRA, CDR2 YSYEKL.

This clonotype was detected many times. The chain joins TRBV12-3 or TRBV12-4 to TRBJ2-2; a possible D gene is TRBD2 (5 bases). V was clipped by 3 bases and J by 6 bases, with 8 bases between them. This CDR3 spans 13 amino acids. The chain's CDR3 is CASSFREPGELFF. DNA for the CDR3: TGTGCCAGCAGTTTCCGGGAACCCGGGGAGCTGTTTTTT.

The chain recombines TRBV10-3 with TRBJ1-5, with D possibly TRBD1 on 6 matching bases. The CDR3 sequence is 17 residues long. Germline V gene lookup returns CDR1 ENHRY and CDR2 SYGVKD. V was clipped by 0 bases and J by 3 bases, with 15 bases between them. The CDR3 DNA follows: TGTGCCATCAGTGAGTCTCTGGGGGGCGGGCCCAATCAGCCCCAGCATTTT. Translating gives CAISESLGGGPNQPQHF.

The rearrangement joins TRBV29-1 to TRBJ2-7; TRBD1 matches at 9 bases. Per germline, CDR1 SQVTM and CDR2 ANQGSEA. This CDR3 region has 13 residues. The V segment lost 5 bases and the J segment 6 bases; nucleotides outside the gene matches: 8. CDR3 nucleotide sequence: TGCAGCGTTTTTGGGACAGGGATGGTCGAGCAGTACTTC. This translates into CSVFGTGMVEQYF.

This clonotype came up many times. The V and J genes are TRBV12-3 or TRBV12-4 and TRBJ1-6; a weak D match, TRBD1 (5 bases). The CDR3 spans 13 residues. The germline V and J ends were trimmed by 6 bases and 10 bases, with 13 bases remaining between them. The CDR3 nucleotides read TGTGCCAGCAGAACGGCTCGGGGGTCACCCCTCCACTTT. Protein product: CASRTARGSPLHF.